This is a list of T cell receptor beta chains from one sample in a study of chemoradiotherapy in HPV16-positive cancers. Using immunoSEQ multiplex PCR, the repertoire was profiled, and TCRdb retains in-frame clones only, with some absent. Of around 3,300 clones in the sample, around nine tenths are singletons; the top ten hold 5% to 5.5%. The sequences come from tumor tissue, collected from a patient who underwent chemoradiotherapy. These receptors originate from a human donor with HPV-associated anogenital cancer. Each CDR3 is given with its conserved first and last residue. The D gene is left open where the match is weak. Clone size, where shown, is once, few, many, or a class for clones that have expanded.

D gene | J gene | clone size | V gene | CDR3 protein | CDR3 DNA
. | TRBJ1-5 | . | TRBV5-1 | CASSLADQPQHF | TGCGCCAGCAGCTTGGCCGATCAGCCCCAGCATTTT
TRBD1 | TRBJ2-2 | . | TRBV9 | CASSYRGTGELFF | TGTGCCAGCAGCTACAGGGGCACCGGGGAGCTGTTTTTT
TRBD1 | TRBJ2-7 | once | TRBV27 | CASSYRGPWEEQYF | TGTGCCAGCAGTTACAGGGGGCCTTGGGAGGAGCAGTACTTC
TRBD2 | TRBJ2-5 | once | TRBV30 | CAWSDTGTSGSARETQYF | TGTGCCTGGAGTGATACCGGGACTAGCGGGAGCGCAAGGGAGACCCAGTACTTC
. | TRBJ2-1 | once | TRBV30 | CAWSEGTYNEQFF | TGTGCCTGGAGTGAGGGAACCTACAATGAGCAGTTCTTC
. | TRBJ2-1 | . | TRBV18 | CASSPSRNEQFF | TGTGCCAGCTCACCCAGCCGGAATGAGCAGTTCTTC
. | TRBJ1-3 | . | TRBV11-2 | CASSLQGISGNTIYF | TGTGCCAGCAGCTTACAGGGGATATCCGGAAACACCATATATTTT
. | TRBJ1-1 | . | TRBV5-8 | CASSLGNGVTFF | TGTGCCAGCAGCTTGGGGAATGGAGTAACTTTCTTT
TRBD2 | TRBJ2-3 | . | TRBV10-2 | CASSAGTSRDTQYF | TGCGCCAGCAGTGCCGGGACTAGCCGTGATACGCAGTATTTT
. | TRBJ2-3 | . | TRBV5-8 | CASSLNGFSDTQYF | TGTGCCAGCAGCTTGAATGGGTTCTCAGATACGCAGTATTTT
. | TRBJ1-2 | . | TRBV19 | CATKRAEGRYGYTF | TGTGCCACGAAACGGGCTGAGGGGCGCTATGGCTACACCTTC
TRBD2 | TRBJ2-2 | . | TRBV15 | CATSRDRSGTTNTGELFF | TGTGCCACCAGCAGAGATCGTTCCGGGACTACGAACACCGGGGAGCTGTTTTTT
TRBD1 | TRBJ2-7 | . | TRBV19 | CASTSRGDRGVNEQYF | TGTGCCAGTACCTCCCGGGGCGACAGGGGTGTCAACGAGCAGTACTTC
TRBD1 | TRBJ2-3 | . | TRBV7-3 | CASSSPGQDPTDTQYF | TGTGCCAGCAGCTCTCCGGGACAGGACCCCACAGATACGCAGTATTTT
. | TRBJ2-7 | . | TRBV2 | CASKGTSSYEQYF | TGTGCCAGCAAGGGGACCTCCTCCTACGAGCAGTACTTC
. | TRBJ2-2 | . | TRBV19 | CASSLQSAGELFF | TGTGCCAGTAGTCTTCAATCAGCCGGGGAGCTGTTTTTT
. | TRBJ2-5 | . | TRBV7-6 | CASSLAPGTSKEQYF | TGTGCCAGCAGCTTAGCGCCCGGGACCTCTAAGGAGCAGTACTTC
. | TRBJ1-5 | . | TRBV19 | CASSAGPTRSQPQHF | TGTGCCAGTAGTGCGGGACCCACAAGAAGCCAGCCCCAGCATTTT
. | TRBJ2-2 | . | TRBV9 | CASSVGQGNTGELFF | TGTGCCAGCAGCGTCGGGCAGGGTAATACCGGGGAGCTGTTTTTT
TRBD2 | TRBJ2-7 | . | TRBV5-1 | CASSLGLAGGGSSYEQYF | TGCGCCAGCAGCTTGGGACTAGCGGGAGGCGGGTCCTCCTACGAGCAGTACTTC
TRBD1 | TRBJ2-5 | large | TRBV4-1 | CASSPLRTGSAGTQYF | TGCGCCAGCAGCCCCTTGCGGACAGGGTCCGCAGGGACCCAGTACTTC
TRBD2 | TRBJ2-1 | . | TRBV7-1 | CASSPDSGRPYNEQFF | TGTGCCAGCAGCCCAGATAGCGGGAGACCCTACAATGAGCAGTTCTTC
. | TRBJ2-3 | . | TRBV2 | CASLRDNTDTQYF | TGTGCCAGCCTACGGGACAACACAGATACGCAGTATTTT
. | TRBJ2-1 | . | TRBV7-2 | CASSLVSFNEQFF | TGTGCCAGCAGCTTAGTGAGCTTTAATGAGCAGTTCTTC
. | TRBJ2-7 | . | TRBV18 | CASSRVAGTYTYEQYF | TGTGCCAGCTCACGCGTAGCCGGGACATATACCTACGAGCAGTACTTC
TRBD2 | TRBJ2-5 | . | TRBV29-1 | CSVERASGLEYETQYF | TGCAGCGTTGAAAGGGCGTCTGGACTAGAGTATGAGACCCAGTACTTC
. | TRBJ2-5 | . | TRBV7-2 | CASRHNGGEETQYF | TGTGCCAGCAGACACAACGGGGGAGAAGAGACCCAGTACTTC
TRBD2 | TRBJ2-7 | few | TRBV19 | CASSTSGRSVEQYF | TGTGCCAGTAGTACTAGCGGGAGGTCGGTCGAGCAGTACTTC
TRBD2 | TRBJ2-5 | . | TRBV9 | CASKGLGVTQYF | TGTGCCAGCAAAGGACTAGGCGTGACCCAGTACTTC
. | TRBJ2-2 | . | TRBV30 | CAWSLDIRELFF | TGTGCCTGGAGTCTAGATATCAGGGAGCTGTTTTTT
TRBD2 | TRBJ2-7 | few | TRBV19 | CASSTSGVYEQYF | TGTGCCAGTAGTACTAGCGGGGTCTACGAGCAGTACTTC
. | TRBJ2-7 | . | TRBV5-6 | CASSPVGGVYEQYF | TGTGCCAGCAGCCCTGTAGGGGGGGTCTACGAGCAGTACTTC
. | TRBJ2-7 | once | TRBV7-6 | CASSLAPGTSKEQYF | TGTGCCAGCAGCTTAGCGCCCGGGACCTCTAAGGAGCAGTACTTC
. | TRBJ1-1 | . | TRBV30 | CAWREFRENTEAFF | TGTGCCTGGAGGGAGTTCCGGGAGAACACTGAAGCTTTCTTT
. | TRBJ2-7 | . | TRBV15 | CATSPDSYEQYF | TGTGCCACCAGTCCAGACTCCTACGAGCAGTACTTC
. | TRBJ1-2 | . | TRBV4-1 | CASSLTGDLLDYGYTF | TGCGCCAGCAGCCTGACAGGAGATCTCCTGGACTATGGCTACACCTTC
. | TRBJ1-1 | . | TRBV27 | CASSLWGPQNTEAFF | TGTGCCAGCAGTTTATGGGGACCGCAGAACACTGAAGCTTTCTTT
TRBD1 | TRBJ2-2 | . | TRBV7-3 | CASSLLTGGTGELFF | TGTGCCAGCAGCCTCCTTACAGGGGGCACCGGGGAGCTGTTTTTT
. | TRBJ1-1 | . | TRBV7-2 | CASSPRGTEAFF | TGTGCCAGCAGTCCGAGGGGCACTGAAGCTTTCTTT
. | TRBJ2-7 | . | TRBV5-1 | CASSLGGVSYEQYF | TGCGCCAGCAGCTTGGGAGGGGTCTCCTACGAGCAGTACTTC
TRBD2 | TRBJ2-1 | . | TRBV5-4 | CASSSATSGPSSYNEQFF | TGTGCCAGCAGCTCAGCTACTAGCGGGCCCAGCTCCTACAATGAGCAGTTCTTC
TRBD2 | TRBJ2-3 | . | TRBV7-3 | CASSSGLAGGTDTQYF | TGTGCCAGCAGCTCCGGACTAGCGGGAGGCACAGATACGCAGTATTTT
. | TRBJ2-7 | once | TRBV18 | CASSPPDLTYEQYF | TGTGCCAGCTCACCACCGGACCTGACCTACGAGCAGTACTTC
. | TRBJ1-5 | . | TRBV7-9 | CASSLGGVDQPQHF | TGTGCCAGCAGCTTGGGGGGGGTGGATCAGCCCCAGCATTTT